This T cell receptor (beta chain) derives from a study of identifying expanded T cells in peripheral blood. TCRdb keeps only in-frame clones here, not all; method: immunoSEQ multiplex PCR. The sample consists of approximately 83,000 clones, 85% of them appearing once. This clone was seen only a few times. What it recognizes is unknown. Study-level findings and limits: Over approximately two and four weeks, about 17 and 20 clones changed, versus more than 1 between replicates.

The CDR3 has 13 residues. Trimming took 2 bases from V and 3 from J, leaving 8 bases between them. Germline CDR1 is SSHAT and CDR2 is FNYEAQ (reference sequence). Sequencing was carried out using blood. The rearrangement joins TRBV7-7 to TRBJ2-7, with D tentatively TRBD1 (6 bases). This clonotype originated in a person aged 18 to 75 in good health. The chain's CDR3 is CASSLMDSYEQYF. The CDR3 coding sequence is TGTGCCAGCAGCTTAATGGACAGCTACGAGCAGTACTTC.